Presented here are 13 T cell receptor beta chains from one specimen sequenced in a study of long-term antiretroviral therapy in people with HIV. Runs used v3.0 of the immunoSEQ assay and were done at survey level. Method: immunoSEQ multiplex PCR; TCRdb's copy keeps in-frame clones and lacks some. The repertoire holds about 21,000 clones, with roughly 84% as singletons. The material was unsorted PBMCs, obtained at the start of antiretroviral therapy. The receptors were gathered from a man in his fifties or sixties with HIV.

This clone was seen a single time. This chain uses TRBV5-1 with TRBJ2-5; TRBD2 matches 11 bases. V dropped 1 base and J dropped 4; count of bases not matched to a gene: 12. The length of the CDR3 is 18 residues. CDR1 and CDR2 (germline): SGHRS, YFSETQ. DNA of the CDR3: TGCGCCAGCAGCTTGCGGCTAGCGGGAGGAATGCGTCGAGAGACCCAGTACTTC. It yields the protein CASSLRLAGGMRRETQYF.

The genes are TRBV7-3 and TRBJ1-1; D gene unclear. Germline CDR1 SGHTA, CDR2 FQGTGA. V lost 5 bases, J lost 3 bases, and 13 bases lay in between. The CDR3 has 14 amino acids. The CDR3, as DNA: TGTGCCAGCAGCGAGACACCACTTCACACTGAAGCTTTCTTT. The encoded protein is CASSETPLHTEAFF.

The genes are TRBV5-1 and TRBJ1-5; 8 bases are a match to TRBD1. CDR1 is SGHRS, CDR2 YFSETQ, per germline. V trimming: 6 bases; J trimming: 7 bases; junction bases outside the gene matches: 12. CDR3 length equals 15 residues. The CDR3 reads CASKMTGAIGQPQHF. The CDR3 DNA follows: TGCGCCAGCAAAATGACAGGGGCGATAGGCCAGCCCCAGCATTTT.

The rearrangement joins TRBV7-3 to TRBJ2-7; D may be TRBD1 (5 bases). The CDR3 is 16 residues long. CDR1 is SGHTA and CDR2 is FQGTGA in the germline V gene. Deletions cut 4 bases from V and 5 bases from J, with 21 bases between. The CDR3 bases are TGTGCCAGCAGCTCCCAACATACTTCAACAGGAGACGAGCAGTACTTC. Protein: CASSSQHTSTGDEQYF.

This chain connects TRBV7-2 to TRBJ1-6; no clear D gene. CDR1 SGHTA and CDR2 FQGNSA come from the germline V gene. The V end lost 2 bases, the J end lost 8 bases, and 10 bases lay between the germline ends. The CDR3 length is 14 residues. The CDR3 DNA reads TGTGCCAGCAGCTTAACATTCCGGGATTCACCCCTCCACTTT. Translation gives CASSLTFRDSPLHF.

The chain recombines TRBV6-4 with TRBJ2-3, with TRBD2 matching 8 bases. The CDR3 is made up of 17 amino acids. V lost 4 bases to trimming and J lost 2 bases; unmatched junction nucleotides: 11. CDR1 and CDR2 (germline): MRHNA, SNTAGT. As DNA, the CDR3 is TGTGCCAGCAGTGTTGGGGCGGCCGGGGGGGTCACAGATACGCAGTATTTT. The encoded protein is CASSVGAAGGVTDTQYF.

This clone was seen only once. The chain joins TRBV10-2 to TRBJ1-3; D may be TRBD1 (5 bases). CDR3 length: 13 amino acids. Trimming shortened V by 8 bases and J by 4 bases, and 12 bases separated the two germline ends. Germline V gene data show CDR1 as WSHSY and CDR2 as SAAADI. CDR3 DNA: TGCGCCAGCCGAAGGGACGTCGGAAACACCATATATTTT. Encoded protein: CASRRDVGNTIYF.

CDR3 in amino acids: CASSPGPSTEAFF. CDR3 in DNA: TGTGCCAGTAGTCCCGGGCCTAGCACTGAAGCTTTCTTT. The chain combines TRBV19 with TRBJ1-1; D unresolved. Germline lookup yields CDR1 LNHDA and CDR2 SQIVND (reference sequence). Trimming took off 5 bases at V and 4 bases at J, with 11 bases between the two ends. This CDR3 is 13 amino acids long.

The rearrangement uses TRBV28 and TRBJ2-1; D possibly corresponds to TRBD2 (5 bases). CDR3 size: 14 residues. V lost 3 bases and J lost 7, with 13 bases in between. Germline CDR1 MDHEN, CDR2 SYDVKM. The CDR3 is CASSFVGVGNEQFF. The CDR3 bases are TGTGCCAGCAGTTTCGTGGGAGTGGGAAATGAGCAGTTCTTC.

The chain has TRBV5-1 and TRBJ2-4; D is uncertain. This CDR3 has 14 amino acids. Germline V lookup: CDR1 SGHRS, CDR2 YFSETQ. Trimming removed 0 bases from V and 0 bases from J, with 4 bases in between. The CDR3 region has the DNA TGCGCCAGCAGCTTGGCCGAAGCCAAAAACATTCAGTACTTC. Its protein is CASSLAEAKNIQYF.

The chain carries TRBV5-6 and TRBJ2-7; D is undetermined. This CDR3 comprises 13 residues. Germline values: CDR1 SGHDT, CDR2 YYEEEE. V was pared by 0 bases and J by 2 bases, with 6 bases between. CDR3 sequence reads: CASSLDGAYEQYF. In DNA, the CDR3 is TGTGCCAGCAGCTTGGATGGGGCCTACGAGCAGTACTTC.

This clone has just a few counts. The chain uses TRBV19 and TRBJ2-7; 12 bases are shared with TRBD2. CDR3 length equals 15 residues. The V segment lost 5 bases and the J segment 2 bases; nucleotides outside the gene matches: 4. The germline V gene has CDR1 LNHDA and CDR2 SQIVND (reference sequence). DNA for the CDR3: TGTGCCAGTAGTCCGCGACTAGCGGGAGCCTACGAGCAGTACTTC. Protein product: CASSPRLAGAYEQYF.

In its sample, this clone was seen once. This rearrangement joins TRBV27 to TRBJ1-1; 7 bases line up with TRBD1. In germline, CDR1 is MNHEY, CDR2 SMNVEV (reference sequence). The CDR3 is 15 amino acids. J was trimmed by 4 bases and V by 6 bases; bases with no gene match: 11. The CDR3: CASSPRQGSSTEAFF. For the CDR3, the DNA is TGTGCCAGCAGCCCCAGACAGGGATCGAGCACTGAAGCTTTCTTT.